Reported below is one T cell receptor (beta chain). Its antigen remains unknown. Other nucleotide sequences in the sample specify the same CDR3. CDR1 and CDR2 (germline): SGDLS, YYNGEE. This CDR3 contains 12 residues. The V gene lost 5 bases and the J gene lost 4 bases, with 9 bases spanning the gap. The sample originates from a study of T cell responses to AZD1222 COVID-19 vaccine. Whole-study findings and limits: Repertoires were sampled only after the peak T cell response. The number of AZD1222 recipients seropositive at baseline was only 5 to 7.

Sequenced by immunoSEQ multiplex PCR; TCRdb stores in-frame clones only, minus some. The sample lists about 210,000 clones, over 80% occurring once. This TCR was recovered from an adult in good health. V gene TRBV9 combines with J gene TRBJ1-1, with D maybe TRBD1 (5 bases). Material: peripheral blood, obtained on day 0 of AZD1222 vaccination. The CDR3: CASRGLGTEAFF. The DNA for the CDR3 is TGTGCCAGCAGGGGGCTTGGCACTGAAGCTTTCTTT. Together with reference TRBV9 and TRBJ1-1, the CDR3 gives the full variable domain: DSGVTQTPKHLITATGQRVTLRCSPRSGDLSVYWYQQSLDQGLQFLIQYYNGEERAKGNILERFSAQQFPDLHSELNLSSLELGDSALYFCASRGLGTEAFFGQGTRLTVV.